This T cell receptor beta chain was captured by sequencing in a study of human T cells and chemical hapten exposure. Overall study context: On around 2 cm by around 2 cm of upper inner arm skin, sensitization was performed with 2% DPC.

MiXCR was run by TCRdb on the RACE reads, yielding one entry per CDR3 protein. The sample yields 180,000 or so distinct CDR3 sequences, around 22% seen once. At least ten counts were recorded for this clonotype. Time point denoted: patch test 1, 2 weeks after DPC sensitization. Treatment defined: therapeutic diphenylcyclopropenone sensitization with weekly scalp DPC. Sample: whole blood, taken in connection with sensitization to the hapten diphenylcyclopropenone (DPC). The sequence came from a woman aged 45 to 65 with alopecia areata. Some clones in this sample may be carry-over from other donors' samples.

The CDR3 DNA is TGTGCCAGCAGACAGGGGGCGCCTAACTATGGCTACACCTTC. Residues: CASRQGAPNYGYTF. The chain joins TRBV2 to TRBJ1-2; 9 nucleotides line up with TRBD1. Germline V CDR1 and CDR2: SNHLY, FYNNEI. There are 14 residues in the CDR3. V lost 6 bases, J lost 0 bases, and 2 bases stayed unmatched.